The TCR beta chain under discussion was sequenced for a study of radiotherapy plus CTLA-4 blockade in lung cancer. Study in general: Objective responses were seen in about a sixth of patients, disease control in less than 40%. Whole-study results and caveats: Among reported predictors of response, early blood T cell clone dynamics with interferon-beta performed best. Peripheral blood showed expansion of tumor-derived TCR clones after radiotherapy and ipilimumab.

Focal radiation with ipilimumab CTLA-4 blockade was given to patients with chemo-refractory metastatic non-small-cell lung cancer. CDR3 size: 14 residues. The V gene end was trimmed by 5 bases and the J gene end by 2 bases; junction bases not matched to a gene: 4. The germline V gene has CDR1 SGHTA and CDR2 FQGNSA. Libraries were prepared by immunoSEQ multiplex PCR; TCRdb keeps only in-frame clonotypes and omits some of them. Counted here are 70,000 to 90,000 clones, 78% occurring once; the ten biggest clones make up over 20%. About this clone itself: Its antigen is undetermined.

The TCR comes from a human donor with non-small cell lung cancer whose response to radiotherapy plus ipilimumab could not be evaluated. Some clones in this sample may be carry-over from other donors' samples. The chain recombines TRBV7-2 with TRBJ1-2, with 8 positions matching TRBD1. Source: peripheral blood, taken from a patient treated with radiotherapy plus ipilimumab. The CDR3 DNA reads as TGTGCCAGCAGCGCTGGACAGGGAAACTATGGCTACACCTTC. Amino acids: CASSAGQGNYGYTF.